The 9 T cell receptor beta chains below come from one sample, sequenced in a study of CD8 T cells in ankylosing spondylitis. Study-wide points: Seemingly distinctive of ankylosing spondylitis blood was a TCR beta motif formed by eight highly homologous variants.

Their cognate antigens are unknown. TCRdb analysed the 5' RACE reads with MiXCR anew, one entry per CDR3 protein. The sample records around 480,000 distinct CDR3 sequences, 17% being singletons. The specimen sequenced was blood, either unsorted or a sorted T cell fraction (not recorded which). These receptors came from a male donor with ankylosing spondylitis.

In nucleotides, the CDR3 is TGTGCCAGCAGCTTCCTGGGGAGGCAAGCGGAGACCCAGTACTTC. It encodes CASSFLGRQAETQYF. This rearrangement joins TRBV5-6 to TRBJ2-5; a weak D match, TRBD2 (6 bases). CDR1 SGHDT and CDR2 YYEEEE come from the germline V gene. V was shortened by 2 bases and J by 5 bases, with 16 bases between the two germline ends. The CDR3 has 15 residues.

The V and J genes are TRBV3-1 and TRBJ2-7; possibly TRBD2 for D (5 bases). Germline CDR1 reads LGHDT; CDR2 reads YNNKEL (reference sequence). The V end lost 4 bases, the J end lost 1 base, and 14 bases lay between the germline ends. This CDR3 spans 15 amino acids. The CDR3 DNA follows: TGTGCCAGCAGCCCCGGACTGGAACCTTCCTACGAGCAGTACTTC. It codes for CASSPGLEPSYEQYF.

This clonotype has more than one count but fewer than ten. The rearrangement links TRBV12-3 or TRBV12-4 to TRBJ2-2; 9 bases align to TRBD1. Unmatched junction bases numbered 3, after V lost 8 bases and J lost 5 bases. This CDR3 has 13 residues. The CDR3 DNA is TGTGCCAGCTCCGGGACAGGGACCGGGGAGCTGTTTTTT. This encodes CASSGTGTGELFF.

The chain recombines TRBV4-2 with TRBJ2-1, with 12 bases aligning to TRBD2. CDR3 length equals 16 residues. Germline V gene data show CDR1 as LGHNA and CDR2 as YNFKEQ. Germline trimming cut 1 base from V and 4 bases from J; bases unmatched to any gene: 2. CDR3 DNA: TGTGCCAGCAGCCAAGTCACTAGCGGGAGGTACAATGAGCAGTTCTTC. It is translated as CASSQVTSGRYNEQFF.

This clonotype was found a few times. This chain joins TRBV20-1 and TRBJ2-7; 7 positions match TRBD2. The CDR3 totals 13 residues. From germline, CDR1 is DFQATT and CDR2 SNEGSKA (reference sequence). Trimming at V came to 5 bases and at J to 3 bases, leaving 7 bases not matched to a gene. The CDR3 DNA reads as TGCAGTGCTCCGGTCAGCGGGGTCTACGAGCAGTACTTC. Its translation is CSAPVSGVYEQYF.

The gene calls are TRBV5-1 and TRBJ1-1; no definite D call. This CDR3 region has 11 residues. Between the trimmed V and J ends, which lost 3 bases and 8 bases, there was a span of 8 bases. The V gene's germline CDR1 is SGHRS and CDR2 YFSETQ. Here the CDR3 reads CASSWNGEAFF. The DNA of the CDR3 is TGCGCCAGCAGCTGGAACGGCGAAGCTTTCTTT.

The chain combines TRBV12-3 or TRBV12-4 with TRBJ1-2; 8 nucleotides agree with TRBD1. After removal of 7 bases from V and 3 bases from J, the junction contained 10 bases not matched to a gene. CDR3 length: 15 residues. In nucleotides, the CDR3 is TGTGCCAGCACTGACAGGGGTGCGCTGGACTATGGCTACACCTTC. Protein sequence: CASTDRGALDYGYTF.

The table lists this clonotype with a few counts. V usage is TRBV5-5 and J usage is TRBJ1-4; 7 bases are a match to TRBD1. This CDR3 is built from 16 residues. Trimming cost V 2 bases and J 4 bases; bases outside gene matches: 8. Germline V gene lookup returns CDR1 SGHKS and CDR2 YYEKEE (reference sequence). The CDR3 spells CASSLFLQGFNEKLFF. The CDR3 nucleotides are TGTGCCAGCAGCTTATTCCTACAGGGGTTTAATGAAAAACTGTTTTTT.

This clonotype appeared a few times. The V gene is TRBV20-1, the J gene TRBJ2-1; perhaps TRBD2 as D (6 bases). Trimming shortened V by 3 bases and J by 4 bases, and 19 bases separated the two germline ends. The CDR3 spans 16 residues. Germline V gene lookup returns CDR1 DFQATT and CDR2 SNEGSKA (reference sequence). DNA of the CDR3: TGCAGTGCTAGTGGGCGGGACCACAACGTTTACAATGAGCAGTTCTTC. This translates into CSASGRDHNVYNEQFF.